The following is a T cell receptor (beta chain) sequence with its context. Its target antigen remains unknown. The input lacks base qualities; no much larger clone sits a single base away. Whole blood was collected in K2EDTA tubes by collaborating institutions according to the institutions' own protocols. For TCRbeta analysis, collaborators shipped samples in one of three forms: frozen whole blood, isolated PBMCs, or DNA extracted from either of those sample types. The data were obtained in a study of blood T cell repertoires in COVID-19 (dated by TCRdb to about 2020). Study-wide context: Collaborator samples came from the United States, Italy and Spain and covered acute and convalescent phases of COVID-19. The material from the prospective study consisted of cDNA or gDNA derived from T cells, B-cell-depleted T cells, or PBMCs. Deeply sampled blood TCRbeta repertoires from subjects exposed to, actively infected with, or recovered from COVID-19 were included in the dataset. The repertoires were made available in a free public database intended to serve as a resource for research on the immune response to SARS-CoV-2. Samples came from the ongoing ImmuneRACE study (first 160 participants) plus 1,254 subjects from 6 global collaborators. Nearly every sample came with metadata listing a de-identified subject ID, COVID-19 status, age in years and sex. HLA class I and class II types, where available, came from metadata supplied by the sample provider rather than from assay-based typing. Study-wide conclusions, independent of this receptor: How much clinical and demographic metadata was included differed by source and by participant, and the metadata was provided uncurated.

The immunoSEQ Assay, a bias-controlled multiplex PCR, was used to amplify TCRbeta CDR3 regions from genomic DNA. Under the source paper's analysis protocol: Within the assay, amplification of reference gene primers was used to estimate how many nucleated cells each sample contained. To quantify the absolute abundance of each unique TCRbeta CDR3 rearrangement, sequence reads were collapsed and filtered. For each sample, productive Simpson clonality was calculated as the square root of Simpson's diversity index over productive rearrangements. TCRdb's version of the immuneACCESS table is confined to in-frame rearrangements and falls short of the full clone set. An unresolved V gene accounts for under half of the shortfall where checked; the remainder is of unknown origin. V, J and clone size were drawn from that table, and D and trimming were deduced from the DNA. Within this sample are about 200,000 clones, with around 80% of them counted one time only. The biggest ten clones account for 4.5% to 7% of the sample.

The TCR originated in a woman aged 70-85 years with acute or convalescent COVID-19. The sequencing sample was made of peripheral blood.

The DNA sequence follows: TGTGCCAGCGGGGAGAGACAGGCCCGCCAGCCCCAGCATTTT. Its translation reads: CASGERQARQPQHF. Recombination linked TRBV28 to TRBJ1-5; the D gene is perhaps TRBD1, from 6 matching bases. The CDR3 measures 14 amino acids from cysteine to phenylalanine. Kept here is only the CDR3 DNA, which spans 42 bases and is read in frame from base 1. The germline V gene gives CDR1 as MDHEN and CDR2 as SYDVKM. The junction shows trimming of 8 bases on V and 7 bases on J, plus 18 bases between the germline ends.